This TCR beta chain emerged from a study of post-analysis software for immune sequencing data. As for the study in general: As for disease course, relapsing-remitting, secondary progressive and progressive-relapsing multiple sclerosis were all included. Study conclusions and caveats: TRBV5-6, TRBV5-1 and TRBV20-1 belonged to a set of roughly five TRBV segments that were more frequent in patients than controls.

This clonotype was picked up a small number of times. Its antigen is as yet unknown. CDR3 length: 15 amino acids. The junction had 11 bases not matched to a gene; V was cut back by 5 bases and J by 5 bases. The germline gives CDR1 MNHEY, CDR2 SVGAGI. Unique-molecular-identifier-tagged TCR beta cDNA libraries were used. Input populations of roughly 0.95 to 10 million T cells gave rise to hundreds of thousands of cDNA molecules. TCRdb reprocessed the PCR reads with MiXCR, giving one entry per CDR3 protein. The data show hundreds of thousands of distinct CDR3 sequences, with 25% to 30% seen just once and roughly 0.53% held by the top ten.

The clonotype originates from a girl aged 10-17 years with multiple sclerosis. Sequenced sample: blood. The genes are TRBV6-5 and TRBJ1-1, with TRBD1 identical over 7 bases. Here the CDR3 DNA reads TGTGCCAGCAGTCGTAAAAATATACAGGGGACTGAAGCTTTCTTT. This sequence encodes CASSRKNIQGTEAFF.